This TCR beta chain was recorded in a study of T cell repertoires in cytomegalovirus infection. Study-level points and caveats: The study found HLA-C-restricted CMV-specific TCR beta clonotypes dominating the ex vivo response. Frequencies of public TCR beta families were cumulated, and this identified carriers of CMV plus the relevant HLA.

TCRdb re-analysed the reads in MiXCR, keeping a single row per CDR3 protein. The sample carries 150,000 to 190,000 distinct CDR3 sequences, about 25% recorded once. In its sample, this clonotype ranks as medium-sized. Its antigen is still unknown. Sequencing was performed on PBMCs. The source of this sequence is a human donor in good health (CMV status not recorded). Some clones in this sample may be carry-over from other donors' samples.

The CDR3 sequence: CATSQGNEQFF. For the CDR3, the DNA is TGTGCCACCAGCCAGGGAAATGAGCAGTTCTTC. The chain uses TRBV15 and TRBJ2-1; D perhaps matches TRBD1 (5 bases). The V and J ends lost 5 bases and 7 bases respectively, with 6 bases between them. CDR3 length equals 11 residues. Germline CDR1 LNHNV, CDR2 YYDKDF (reference sequence). Full variable domain (outside the CDR3, taken from reference TRBV15 and TRBJ2-1): DAMVIQNPRYQVTQFGKPVTLSCSQTLNHNVMYWYQQKSSQAPKLLFHYYDKDFNNEADTPDNFQSRRPNTSFCFLDIRSPGLGDTAMYLCATSQGNEQFFGPGTRLTVL.